Listed below are T cell receptor beta chains from one sample, sequenced in a study of lymphopenia after photon versus proton radiotherapy. Only in-frame clones appear in the TCRdb table, and some are missing; sequencing was by immunoSEQ multiplex PCR. The sample gives about 160,000 clones, approximately 86% of which show up once; approximately 4.8% is in the top ten. Here the sequenced sample was peripheral blood, taken from a patient treated with photon-based radiotherapy. Every receptor here comes from a man aged 45 to 65 with gastric cancer. CDR3s include the opening cysteine and the closing phenylalanine or tryptophan. A D gene is named only where the DNA matches it firmly. A clone size is listed for some rows: how often the clone was seen (once, few, many), or a class if it is expanded.

clone size: once
V gene: TRBV5-4
J gene: TRBJ2-7
D gene: .
CDR3 protein: CASSWGPSYEQYF
CDR3 DNA: TGTGCCAGCAGCTGGGGCCCGTCCTACGAGCAGTACTTC

clone size: once
V gene: TRBV7-2
J gene: TRBJ2-7
D gene: .
CDR3 protein: CASSPNSYEQYF
CDR3 DNA: TGTGCCAGCAGCCCTAACTCCTACGAGCAGTACTTC

clone size: .
V gene: TRBV18
J gene: TRBJ1-5
D gene: .
CDR3 protein: CASSPSVRNQPQHF
CDR3 DNA: TGTGCCAGCTCACCATCGGTAAGGAATCAGCCCCAGCATTTT

clone size: .
V gene: TRBV28
J gene: TRBJ1-4
D gene: .
CDR3 protein: CASSRAGREKLFF
CDR3 DNA: TGTGCCAGCAGTCGCGCGGGGAGGGAAAAACTGTTTTTT

clone size: .
V gene: TRBV15
J gene: TRBJ1-1
D gene: .
CDR3 protein: CATSGRGSLNTEAFF
CDR3 DNA: TGTGCCACCAGCGGGAGGGGCAGTTTGAACACTGAAGCTTTCTTT

clone size: .
V gene: TRBV28
J gene: TRBJ2-2
D gene: .
CDR3 protein: CASSLIQQSRGELFF
CDR3 DNA: TGTGCCAGCAGTTTAATCCAGCAGTCTAGGGGGGAGCTGTTTTTT

clone size: few
V gene: TRBV30
J gene: TRBJ2-7
D gene: .
CDR3 protein: CAWSVLGGAYEQYF
CDR3 DNA: TGTGCCTGGAGTGTACTCGGGGGAGCCTACGAGCAGTACTTC

clone size: .
V gene: TRBV28
J gene: TRBJ2-4
D gene: TRBD1
CDR3 protein: CASRGRRFEYIQYF
CDR3 DNA: TGTGCCAGTAGGGGGCGCCGTTTTGAATACATTCAGTACTTC

clone size: .
V gene: TRBV30
J gene: TRBJ1-1
D gene: .
CDR3 protein: CAWSAWENTEAFF
CDR3 DNA: TGTGCCTGGAGCGCCTGGGAGAACACTGAAGCTTTCTTT

clone size: .
V gene: TRBV5-1
J gene: TRBJ1-2
D gene: TRBD1
CDR3 protein: CASSLGQGAGGYTF
CDR3 DNA: TGCGCCAGCAGTTTAGGACAGGGGGCTGGTGGCTACACCTTC

clone size: .
V gene: TRBV7-8
J gene: TRBJ1-5
D gene: .
CDR3 protein: CASSLAPSYSNQPQHF
CDR3 DNA: TGTGCCAGCAGCTTAGCCCCCAGTTATAGCAATCAGCCCCAGCATTTT

clone size: .
V gene: TRBV4-1
J gene: TRBJ2-2
D gene: TRBD2
CDR3 protein: CASSRGLANTGELFF
CDR3 DNA: TGCGCCAGCAGCCGGGGACTAGCGAACACCGGGGAGCTGTTTTTT

clone size: .
V gene: TRBV7-6
J gene: TRBJ2-7
D gene: .
CDR3 protein: CASSPPLPVSYEQYF
CDR3 DNA: TGTGCCAGCAGCCCGCCCCTACCGGTCTCCTACGAGCAGTACTTC

clone size: .
V gene: TRBV5-6
J gene: TRBJ1-2
D gene: TRBD1
CDR3 protein: CASSLVGAPGQDNYGYTF
CDR3 DNA: TGTGCCAGCAGCTTGGTTGGGGCACCGGGACAGGACAACTATGGCTACACCTTC

clone size: once
V gene: TRBV5-4
J gene: TRBJ2-5
D gene: .
CDR3 protein: CAQRDANQETQYF
CDR3 DNA: TGTGCCCAACGGGACGCAAATCAAGAGACCCAGTACTTC

clone size: few
V gene: TRBV7-9
J gene: TRBJ2-1
D gene: .
CDR3 protein: CASSWGTHYNEQFF
CDR3 DNA: TGTGCCAGCAGCTGGGGGACTCACTACAATGAGCAGTTCTTC

clone size: .
V gene: TRBV7-2
J gene: TRBJ2-2
D gene: TRBD2
CDR3 protein: CASSASGSGGGELFF
CDR3 DNA: TGTGCCAGCAGCGCTAGCGGGAGCGGGGGCGGGGAGCTGTTTTTT

clone size: .
V gene: TRBV6-1
J gene: TRBJ2-5
D gene: .
CDR3 protein: CASSEVAETQYF
CDR3 DNA: TGTGCCAGCAGTGAAGTAGCGGAGACCCAGTACTTC

clone size: .
V gene: TRBV27
J gene: TRBJ2-7
D gene: TRBD2
CDR3 protein: CASSFGSGRGYEQYF
CDR3 DNA: TGTGCCAGCAGTTTCGGTAGCGGGAGGGGGTACGAGCAGTACTTC

clone size: once
V gene: TRBV11-2
J gene: TRBJ1-2
D gene: .
CDR3 protein: CASSSWPRTENYGYTF
CDR3 DNA: TGTGCCAGCAGCTCCTGGCCCCGGACAGAAAACTATGGCTACACCTTC

clone size: .
V gene: TRBV25-1
J gene: TRBJ2-1
D gene: TRBD2
CDR3 protein: CASSERGPYNEQFF
CDR3 DNA: TGTGCCAGCAGCGAGCGGGGACCCTACAATGAGCAGTTCTTC

clone size: .
V gene: TRBV10-3
J gene: TRBJ2-1
D gene: .
CDR3 protein: CAIRNQVTSPAEQFF
CDR3 DNA: TGTGCCATCAGGAATCAGGTTACTAGCCCGGCTGAGCAGTTCTTC

clone size: .
V gene: TRBV11-2
J gene: TRBJ2-3
D gene: .
CDR3 protein: CASSLAVTDTQYF
CDR3 DNA: TGTGCCAGCAGCCTAGCAGTCACAGATACGCAGTATTTT

clone size: .
V gene: TRBV7-9
J gene: TRBJ1-1
D gene: .
CDR3 protein: CASTDLNRATEAFF
CDR3 DNA: TGTGCCAGCACCGATCTGAACAGGGCCACTGAAGCTTTCTTT

clone size: .
V gene: TRBV5-4
J gene: TRBJ1-3
D gene: TRBD1
CDR3 protein: CASSAGTASGNTIYF
CDR3 DNA: TGTGCCAGCAGCGCCGGGACAGCCTCTGGAAACACCATATATTTT

clone size: .
V gene: TRBV7-9
J gene: TRBJ1-2
D gene: TRBD1
CDR3 protein: CASSLVLDRDYGYTF
CDR3 DNA: TGTGCCAGCAGCTTAGTGCTTGACAGGGACTATGGCTACACCTTC

clone size: few
V gene: TRBV2
J gene: TRBJ1-1
D gene: .
CDR3 protein: CASSTDVNTEAFF
CDR3 DNA: TGTGCCAGCAGTACCGACGTAAACACTGAAGCTTTCTTT

clone size: .
V gene: TRBV28
J gene: TRBJ2-1
D gene: TRBD2
CDR3 protein: CASSSPWDTSVGESYNEQFF
CDR3 DNA: TGTGCCAGCAGTTCCCCCTGGGATACTAGCGTTGGAGAATCCTACAATGAGCAGTTCTTC

clone size: once
V gene: TRBV11-2
J gene: TRBJ1-5
D gene: .
CDR3 protein: CASSSPINRDSNQPQHF
CDR3 DNA: TGTGCCAGCAGCTCACCGATAAACAGGGATAGCAATCAGCCCCAGCATTTT

clone size: once
V gene: TRBV11-2
J gene: TRBJ2-3
D gene: .
CDR3 protein: CASSLDLIRTDTQYF
CDR3 DNA: TGTGCCAGCAGCTTAGATCTAATCAGAACAGATACGCAGTATTTT

clone size: .
V gene: TRBV19
J gene: TRBJ1-1
D gene: TRBD1
CDR3 protein: CASSAGDRKNTEAFF
CDR3 DNA: TGTGCCAGTAGTGCCGGGGACAGGAAGAACACTGAAGCTTTCTTT

clone size: .
V gene: TRBV18
J gene: TRBJ1-1
D gene: TRBD1
CDR3 protein: CASSPYRQGTEAFF
CDR3 DNA: TGTGCCAGCTCACCTTATCGACAGGGGACTGAAGCTTTCTTT

clone size: .
V gene: TRBV15
J gene: TRBJ2-7
D gene: TRBD1
CDR3 protein: CATSRTGVPYEQYF
CDR3 DNA: TGTGCCACCAGCAGGACAGGGGTTCCCTACGAGCAGTACTTC